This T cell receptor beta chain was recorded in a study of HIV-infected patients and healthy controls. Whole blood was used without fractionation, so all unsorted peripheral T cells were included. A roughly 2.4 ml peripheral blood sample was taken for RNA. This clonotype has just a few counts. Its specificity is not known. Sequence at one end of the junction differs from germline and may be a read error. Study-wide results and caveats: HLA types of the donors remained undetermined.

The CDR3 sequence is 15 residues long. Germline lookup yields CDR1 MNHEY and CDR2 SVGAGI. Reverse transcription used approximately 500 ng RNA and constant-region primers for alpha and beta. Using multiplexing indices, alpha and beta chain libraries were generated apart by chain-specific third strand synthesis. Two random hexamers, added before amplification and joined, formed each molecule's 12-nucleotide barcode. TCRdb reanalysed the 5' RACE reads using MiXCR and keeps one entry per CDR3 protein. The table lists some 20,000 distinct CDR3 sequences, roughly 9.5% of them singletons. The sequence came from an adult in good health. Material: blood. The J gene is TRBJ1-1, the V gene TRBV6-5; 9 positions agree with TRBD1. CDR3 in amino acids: CASSIIQGANAEAFF. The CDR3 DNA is TGTGCCAGCAGTATCATACAGGGGGCGAACGCTGAAGCTTTCTTT.